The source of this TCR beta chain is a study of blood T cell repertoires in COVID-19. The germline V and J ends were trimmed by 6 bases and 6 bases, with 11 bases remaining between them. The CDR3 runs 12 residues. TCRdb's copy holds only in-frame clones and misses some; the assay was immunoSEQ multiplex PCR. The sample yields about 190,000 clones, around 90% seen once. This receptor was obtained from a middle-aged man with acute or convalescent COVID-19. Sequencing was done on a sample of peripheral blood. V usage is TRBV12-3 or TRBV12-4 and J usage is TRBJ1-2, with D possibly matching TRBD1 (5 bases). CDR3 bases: TGTGCCAGCAGCTACCCAGGGAATGGCTACACCTTC. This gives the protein CASSYPGNGYTF.